This entry features one T cell receptor (beta chain) sequence. Its antigen is unknown. No qualities accompany the bases; no much larger clone lies one base away. What this sample's time point label stands for: about 28 days (+/-7) after the second vaccine dose. Because spike-specific TCR depth and breadth did not differ between the two schedules, AZD1222 recipients who got a second dose at roughly 4 weeks were pooled with those who got a second dose at roughly 12 weeks. Vaccinee samples came from UK trials COV001 and COV002, including a single-blind randomized controlled phase 2/3 trial of AZD1222 (ChAdOx1 nCoV-19) in healthy adults. For TCRbeta chain sequencing, PBMC samples were collected from trial participants at day 0 and at day 28 after the second dose. The sample belongs to a study of T cell responses to AZD1222 COVID-19 vaccine (dated by TCRdb to the early 2020s). A note on the overall study: A total of just over 230 trial participants underwent TCR sequencing, of whom 207 had received two doses of AZD1222 and approximately 26 had received two doses of the MenACWY control vaccine. Trial participants were enrolled into age subgroups of 18-55, 56-69 and 70-plus years, which contained around 150, 29 and 61 TCR-sequenced participants, respectively. Study-level results and caveats: In the small 56-69-year group, the increase in depth fell short of significance, most likely because of low power. Participants were mostly white British, with more females than males. The authors suggested clonal diversity may have been underestimated. Because no samples from the day 14 peak response were available, repertoires could be characterized only after the peak T cell response. The whole spike protein was spanned by vaccine-associated CD4 TCRs, and dominant responses were seen in regions 160-218 and 743-854. After two AZD1222 doses, spike-specific TCR breadth and depth were significantly higher than at day 0 and than in MenACWY recipients. Reportedly, close to half of the unique spike-specific TCRs recognized epitopes lying outside the regions that are mutated in the B.1.351 and B.1.1.7 variants. Only five or six AZD1222 recipients were SARS-CoV-2 seropositive at baseline, limiting conclusions about previously exposed vaccinees.

The CDR3 regions of human TCRbeta chains were subjected to immunosequencing. On the authors' methods: Repertoire TCRs were checked for matches against a reference library of SARS-CoV-2-specific TCRs that had been generated using the MIRA antigen-specificity platform. Breadth was defined as the fraction of unique TCRs that were SARS-CoV-2-associated. Depth was defined as the fraction of total T cells that were SARS-CoV-2-associated. Using the MIRA data, every spike-specific TCR was mapped to the spike region that the TCR reacted to and assigned to either a CD4 or a CD8 class. Log10-transformed breadth and depth values were compared by one-way ANOVA with Sidak's multiple comparisons tests. TCRdb took over this immuneACCESS table, retaining in-frame rearrangements with V and J assigned. Such tables are incomplete; in checked studies, under half of the missing clones stem from an unresolved V gene, and the remainder is unexplained. V, J and clone size are those of that table, while D and trimming were read from the DNA. The sample yields 160,000 or so clones; more than 90% were counted once. Roughly 1.6% of the sample goes to the ten largest clones.

From the cysteine up to the phenylalanine, the CDR3 has a length of 14 residues. The entry retains the CDR3 DNA only, 42 bases that are in frame from base 1. Trimming at the junction amounts to 3 bases on V and 2 bases on J, and the germline ends lie 11 bases apart. Per the germline V gene (reference sequence), LNHDA is the CDR1 and SQIVND is the CDR2. This receptor was taken from an adult who received the AZD1222 COVID-19 vaccine. Sequences were derived from peripheral blood, sampled 28 days after the second AZD1222 dose. In this chain, TRBV19 is recombined with TRBJ2-7; no confident D gene assignment can be made. The CDR3 is CASSIYRKTYEQYF. The nucleotide sequence is TGTGCCAGTAGTATCTATCGGAAGACCTACGAGCAGTACTTC.